The 28 T cell receptor beta chains below come from one sample, sequenced in a study of brain T cells in children with intractable seizures. Generated by immunoSEQ multiplex PCR, the TCRdb table keeps only in-frame clones and is missing some. Of 70,000 to 85,000 clones in the sample, under 95% are singletons; the top ten hold around 24%. Sequenced here: peripheral blood, sampled at surgery. The source is a girl aged 2 to 10 with Rasmussen encephalitis and intractable seizures.

The chain has TRBV2 and TRBJ1-5; the D is unclear. Germline V gene lookup returns CDR1 SNHLY and CDR2 FYNNEI. This CDR3 region has 14 residues. With 5 bases removed from V and 2 bases from J, the gap between germline ends came to 10 bases. The CDR3 region is CASSPRAGNQPQHF. DNA of the CDR3: TGTGCCAGCAGTCCTCGGGCGGGCAATCAGCCCCAGCATTTT.

The chain employs TRBV9 and TRBJ1-6; TRBD1 agrees at 12 bases. V lost 4 bases to trimming and J lost 1 base; unmatched junction nucleotides: 6. Germline CDR1 reads SGDLS; CDR2 reads YYNGEE. The CDR3 runs 18 residues. The CDR3, as DNA: TGTGCCAGCAGCCCTACGGGACAGGGGGCTTCCTATAATTCACCCCTCCACTTT. Protein product: CASSPTGQGASYNSPLHF.

The chain combines TRBV7-9 with TRBJ1-1; D gene uncertain. This CDR3 has 14 residues. Germline values: CDR1 SEHNR, CDR2 FQNEAQ (reference sequence). V dropped 0 bases and J dropped 4 bases, with 9 bases sitting between them. CDR3 nucleotides: TGTGCCAGCAGCTTAGCGGTGGCGGGCACTGAAGCTTTCTTT. Amino acid sequence: CASSLAVAGTEAFF. Variable domain in full (rest from reference TRBV7-9 and TRBJ1-1): DTGVSQNPRHKITKRGQNVTFRCDPISEHNRLYWYRQTLGQGPEFLTYFQNEAQLEKSRLLSDRFSAERPKGSFSTLEIQRTEQGDSAMYLCASSLAVAGTEAFFGQGTRLTVV.

The chain couples TRBV2 to TRBJ2-1, with D uncertain. The CDR3 loop spans 14 amino acids. Trimming left V 4 bases short and J 7 bases short, with 14 bases between. Germline V CDR1 and CDR2: SNHLY, FYNNEI. The DNA of the CDR3 is TGTGCCAGCAGTGTTCAGATTTCACTAAATGAGCAGTTCTTC. Translated: CASSVQISLNEQFF. The complete variable domain, with remaining parts taken from reference TRBV2 and TRBJ2-1, reads EPEVTQTPSHQVTQMGQEVILRCVPISNHLYFYWYRQILGQKVEFLVSFYNNEISEKSEIFDDQFSVERPDGSNFTLKIRSTKLEDSAMYFCASSVQISLNEQFFGPGTRLTVL.

This clone was detected once. The rearrangement uses TRBV3-1 (or the pseudogene TRBV3-2) and TRBJ1-3; D remains unclear. CDR1 LGHDT and CDR2 YNNKEL come from the germline V gene (reference sequence). This CDR3 contains 16 residues. V was clipped by 1 base and J by 2 bases, with 12 bases between them. The CDR3 loop reads CASSQGRGVAGNTIYF. The CDR3 DNA reads as TGTGCCAGCAGCCAAGGTCGGGGTGTAGCTGGAAACACCATATATTTT.

The J gene is TRBJ2-7, the V gene TRBV30; TRBD1 might be the D (5 bases). Trimming removed 3 bases from V and 7 bases from J, with 10 bases in between. The CDR3 is made up of 11 amino acids. Germline V gene sequence: CDR1 GTSNPN, CDR2 SVGIG (reference sequence). The CDR3 bases are TGTGCCTGGAGCAGGGCCGGGGAGCAGTACTTC. Its protein is CAWSRAGEQYF. The full variable domain, its missing parts supplied by reference TRBV30 and TRBJ2-7, is SQTIHQWPATLVQPVGSPLSLECTVEGTSNPNLYWYRQAAGRGLQLLFYSVGIGQISSEVPQNLSASRPQDRQFILSSKKLLLSDSGFYLCAWSRAGEQYFGPGTRLTVT.

This chain links TRBV19 with TRBJ2-1; TRBD1 aligns across 9 bases. The CDR3 extends over 14 amino acids. Germline CDR1 is LNHDA and CDR2 is SQIVND (reference sequence). V was clipped by 5 bases and J by 5 bases; unmatched bases: 4. CDR3 protein: CASSGYRGHNEQFF. CDR3 nucleotide sequence: TGTGCCAGTAGTGGCTACAGGGGGCACAATGAGCAGTTCTTC.

The gene calls are TRBV27 and TRBJ2-7; D is possibly TRBD1 (5 bases). Germline V gene lookup returns CDR1 MNHEY and CDR2 SMNVEV (reference sequence). V lost 5 bases to trimming and J lost 4 bases, with 15 bases between them. The CDR3 runs to 14 residues. DNA for the CDR3: TGTGCCAGCAGTCCGAATCAACAGGTTTACGAGCAGTACTTC. Translated: CASSPNQQVYEQYF.

The V gene is TRBV7-9, the J gene TRBJ1-1; tentative D call: TRBD1 (5 bases). CDR3 length equals 13 residues. CDR1 and CDR2 (germline): SEHNR, FQNEAQ (reference sequence). V lost 2 bases and J 1 base, leaving 5 bases between the germline ends. CDR3 sequence (DNA): TGTGCCAGCAGCTTAACAGGGAACACTGAAGCTTTCTTT. Residues: CASSLTGNTEAFF. The complete variable domain, with remaining parts taken from reference TRBV7-9 and TRBJ1-1, reads DTGVSQNPRHKITKRGQNVTFRCDPISEHNRLYWYRQTLGQGPEFLTYFQNEAQLEKSRLLSDRFSAERPKGSFSTLEIQRTEQGDSAMYLCASSLTGNTEAFFGQGTRLTVV.

The rearrangement links TRBV2 to TRBJ2-3, with D perhaps TRBD2 (6 bases). Trimming stripped 1 base from V and 4 bases from J, with 12 bases between. Germline V CDR1 and CDR2: SNHLY, FYNNEI. The CDR3 loop spans 15 amino acids. CDR3 amino acids: CASSEETRNPDTQYF. The CDR3, as DNA: TGTGCCAGCAGTGAAGAGACTAGGAACCCAGATACGCAGTATTTT.

J is TRBJ2-3 and V is TRBV11-2; D not certain. The CDR3 loop spans 12 amino acids. Germline V gene sequence: CDR1 SGHAT, CDR2 FQNNGV. Trimming stripped 5 bases from V and 6 bases from J, with 9 bases between. Written as DNA, the CDR3 is TGTGCCAGCAGCACCCACAAGGATACGCAGTATTTT. Translation: CASSTHKDTQYF.

The rearrangement joins TRBV7-6 to TRBJ2-2; D tentatively reads TRBD1 or TRBD2 (5 bases each). The V end was cut by 6 bases, the J end by 8 bases, with 19 bases between. The CDR3 extends over 15 amino acids. Germline V gives CDR1 SGHVS, CDR2 FNYEAQ. In nucleotides, the CDR3 is TGTGCCAGCAGTGCCGGGACGCGCTTTGCAGGGGAGCTGTTTTTT. This codes for CASSAGTRFAGELFF.

V and J are TRBV5-1 and TRBJ2-7, with D possibly called TRBD1 or TRBD2 (5 bases each). There are 16 residues in the CDR3. Deletions cut 4 bases from V and 5 bases from J, with 22 bases between. The germline gives CDR1 SGHRS, CDR2 YFSETQ. CDR3 amino acids: CASSRERGAQVHEQYF. The CDR3 nucleotides are TGCGCCAGCAGCCGAGAAAGAGGGGCGCAGGTCCACGAGCAGTACTTC.

This chain uses TRBV30 with TRBJ2-7; 7 positions match TRBD1. This CDR3 comprises 12 residues. With V trimmed by 2 bases and J by 4 bases, 2 bases remained unmatched. The germline gives CDR1 GTSNPN, CDR2 SVGIG (reference sequence). This CDR3 is CAWSTQGYEQYF. Here the CDR3 DNA reads TGTGCCTGGAGTACACAGGGGTACGAGCAGTACTTC.

This clone was observed once. The rearrangement joins TRBV7-2 to TRBJ1-1, with D possibly being TRBD1 (5 bases). The V gene lost 1 base and the J gene lost 4 bases, with 13 bases spanning the gap. The CDR3 loop spans 15 amino acids. Germline CDR1 reads SGHTA; CDR2 reads FQGNSA. This CDR3 is CASSLDGRTSTEAFF. The CDR3 DNA is TGTGCCAGCAGCTTAGATGGTAGGACAAGCACTGAAGCTTTCTTT. The full variable domain, with the rest looked up from reference TRBV7-2 and TRBJ1-1, is GAGVSQSPSNKVTEKGKDVELRCDPISGHTALYWYRQSLGQGLEFLIYFQGNSAPDKSGLPSDRFSAERTGGSVSTLTIQRTQQEDSAVYLCASSLDGRTSTEAFFGQGTRLTVV.

The V gene is TRBV5-1, the J gene TRBJ2-4; either TRBD1 or TRBD2 may supply D (5 bases each). CDR3 length: 13 residues. Between the trimmed V and J ends, which lost 0 bases and 9 bases, there was a span of 10 bases. Germline-derived CDR1 and CDR2 are SGHRS and YFSETQ. This CDR3 is CASSLDPGGIQYF. The CDR3 region has the DNA TGCGCCAGCAGCTTGGACCCTGGGGGCATTCAGTACTTC.

The rearrangement links TRBV19 to TRBJ1-1; D ambiguous. The germline V gene encodes CDR1 LNHDA and CDR2 SQIVND (reference sequence). V lost 3 bases and J lost 2, with 7 bases in between. This CDR3 contains 13 residues. The CDR3 protein is CASSINRNTEAFF. The CDR3 DNA reads as TGTGCCAGTAGTATTAACAGAAACACTGAAGCTTTCTTT.

The chain employs TRBV29-1 and TRBJ2-3; the match to TRBD2 covers 12 bases. The germline V gene encodes CDR1 SQVTM and CDR2 ANQGSEA. J lost 5 bases, V lost 4 bases, and 4 bases had no gene match. There are 14 residues in the CDR3. The CDR3 coding sequence is TGCAGCGTTGGTACTAGCGGGGGGCAAGATACGCAGTATTTT. It translates to CSVGTSGGQDTQYF.

The genes are TRBV9 and TRBJ1-2; D unresolved. From germline, CDR1 is SGDLS and CDR2 YYNGEE. V was clipped by 3 bases and J by 0 bases, with 9 bases between them. This CDR3 has 14 amino acids. CDR3 loop: CASSADLTNYGYTF. CDR3 nucleotide sequence: TGTGCCAGCAGCGCAGACTTAACTAACTATGGCTACACCTTC.

The CDR3 DNA is TGTGCCAGCAGTCATAACTACGAGCAGTACTTC. This gives the protein CASSHNYEQYF. The rearrangement links TRBV6-5 to TRBJ2-7; D remains unclear. In germline, CDR1 is MNHEY, CDR2 SVGAGI. Trimming stripped 5 bases from V and 3 bases from J, with 5 bases between. The CDR3 consists of 11 residues.

The chain recombines TRBV3-1 (or the pseudogene TRBV3-2) with TRBJ2-7, with D perhaps TRBD1 (6 bases). The CDR3 is 14 amino acids. Germline values: CDR1 LGHDT, CDR2 YNNKEL (reference sequence). With 1 base removed from V and 0 bases from J, the gap between germline ends came to 7 bases. The CDR3 spells CASSQAGASYEQYF. In DNA form, the CDR3 reads TGTGCCAGCAGCCAAGCAGGGGCCTCCTACGAGCAGTACTTC.

This clone has just one count. The chain has TRBV5-1 and TRBJ2-1; D is undetermined. The germline gives CDR1 SGHRS, CDR2 YFSETQ. The ends were cut back, 4 bases at V and 6 bases at J, with 5 bases in the middle. CDR3 length: 11 amino acids. CDR3 sequence reads: CASSEPNEQFF. CDR3 coding DNA: TGCGCCAGCAGCGAGCCCAATGAGCAGTTCTTC. The variable domain in full, completed from reference TRBV5-1 and TRBJ2-1, reads KAGVTQTPRYLIKTRGQQVTLSCSPISGHRSVSWYQQTPGQGLQFLFEYFSETQRNKGNFPGRFSGRQFSNSRSEMNVSTLELGDSALYLCASSEPNEQFFGPGTRLTVL.

J is TRBJ1-5 and V is TRBV7-6; D gene uncertain. The ends were cut back, 1 base at V and 1 base at J, with 11 bases in the middle. This CDR3 has 16 residues. Germline-derived CDR1 and CDR2 are SGHVS and FNYEAQ. The CDR3 reads CASSLGSLGSNQPQHF. The CDR3 DNA is TGTGCCAGCAGCTTAGGCTCATTGGGGAGCAATCAGCCCCAGCATTTT. The full variable domain, with the rest looked up from reference TRBV7-6 and TRBJ1-5, is GAGVSQSPRYKVTKRGQDVALRCDPISGHVSLYWYRQALGQGPEFLTYFNYEAQQDKSGLPNDRFSAERPEGSISTLTIQRTEQRDSAMYRCASSLGSLGSNQPQHFGDGTRLSIL.

The chain is built from TRBV6-5 and TRBJ2-5, with D uncertain. CDR1 MNHEY and CDR2 SVGAGI come from the germline V gene. V lost 7 bases and J 1 base, leaving 13 bases between the germline ends. The CDR3 is 14 amino acids. The CDR3 sequence: CASTGMKFQETQYF. The DNA for the CDR3 is TGTGCCAGCACAGGAATGAAATTCCAAGAGACCCAGTACTTC.

V gene TRBV6-5 combines with J gene TRBJ2-1, with D perhaps TRBD1 or TRBD2 (7 bases each). In germline, CDR1 is MNHEY, CDR2 SVGAGI. V lost 2 bases to trimming and J lost 2 bases, with 13 bases between them. There are 16 residues in the CDR3. CDR3 sequence: CASSYGGDRPYNEQFF. In DNA form, the CDR3 reads TGTGCCAGCAGTTACGGGGGGGACAGACCCTACAATGAGCAGTTCTTC.

This clone came up once. DNA for the CDR3: TGCGCCAGCAGCTTGGCCTGGCTAGCGGGAGGGCCGGGGGAGACCCAGTACTTC. As protein: CASSLAWLAGGPGETQYF. The V and J genes are TRBV5-1 and TRBJ2-5, with 12 bases aligning to TRBD2. Germline values: CDR1 SGHRS, CDR2 YFSETQ. Unmatched junction bases numbered 11, after V lost 0 bases and J lost 5 bases. The CDR3 length is 18 residues.

The J gene is TRBJ2-1, the V gene TRBV7-9; weak D call: TRBD2 (5 bases). Germline values: CDR1 SEHNR, CDR2 FQNEAQ (reference sequence). The CDR3 extends over 15 amino acids. Trimming took 6 bases from V and 2 from J, leaving 14 bases between them. The CDR3 is CASSPRTGTYNEQFF. CDR3 DNA sequence: TGTGCCAGCAGTCCCCGCACCGGGACCTACAATGAGCAGTTCTTC.

The chain uses TRBV2 and TRBJ2-7, with D perhaps matching TRBD1 (6 bases). Germline V gives CDR1 SNHLY, CDR2 FYNNEI. With 3 bases removed from V and 4 bases from J, the gap between germline ends came to 10 bases. The CDR3 is 13 amino acids. CDR3 amino acids: CASSERTDYEQYF. CDR3 coding DNA: TGTGCCAGCAGTGAGCGGACAGATTACGAGCAGTACTTC.